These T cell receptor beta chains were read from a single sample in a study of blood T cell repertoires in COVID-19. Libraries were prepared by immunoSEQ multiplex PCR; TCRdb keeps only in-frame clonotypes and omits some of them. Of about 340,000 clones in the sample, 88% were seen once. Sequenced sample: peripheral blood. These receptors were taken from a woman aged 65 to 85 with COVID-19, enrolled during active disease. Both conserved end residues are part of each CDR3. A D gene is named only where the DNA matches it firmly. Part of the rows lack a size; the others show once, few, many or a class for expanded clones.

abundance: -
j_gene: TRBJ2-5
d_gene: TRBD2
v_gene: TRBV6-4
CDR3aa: CASSILAGETQYF
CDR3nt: TGTGCCAGCAGCATACTAGCGGGAGAGACCCAGTACTTC

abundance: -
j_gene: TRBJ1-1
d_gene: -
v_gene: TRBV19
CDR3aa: CASSTPVAAGEAFF
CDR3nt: TGTGCCAGTAGTACTCCGGTGGCGGCAGGGGAGGCTTTCTTT

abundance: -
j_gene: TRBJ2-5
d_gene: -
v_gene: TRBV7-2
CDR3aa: CASSLSGGTWETQYF
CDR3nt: TGTGCCAGCAGCTTAAGTGGGGGCACATGGGAGACCCAGTACTTC

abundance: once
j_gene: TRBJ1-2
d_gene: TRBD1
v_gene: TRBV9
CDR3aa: CASSVDGTVYGYTF
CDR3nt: TGTGCCAGCAGCGTAGATGGGACAGTGTATGGCTACACCTTC

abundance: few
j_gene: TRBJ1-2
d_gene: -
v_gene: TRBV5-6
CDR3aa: CASSFASWAFGYTF
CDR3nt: TGTGCCAGCAGCTTCGCATCTTGGGCGTTTGGCTACACCTTC

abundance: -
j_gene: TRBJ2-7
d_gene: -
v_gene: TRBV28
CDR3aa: CASSFQGGSYEQYF
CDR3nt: TGTGCCAGCAGTTTTCAGGGGGGCTCCTACGAGCAGTACTTC

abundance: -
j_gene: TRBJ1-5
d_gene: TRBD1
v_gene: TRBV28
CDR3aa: CATFGQGHQPQHF
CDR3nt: TGTGCCACCTTCGGACAGGGCCATCAGCCCCAGCATTTT

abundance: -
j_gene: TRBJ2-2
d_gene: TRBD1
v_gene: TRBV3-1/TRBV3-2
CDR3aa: CASSRQRATGAGELFF
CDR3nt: TGTGCCAGCAGCCGTCAAAGAGCGACAGGGGCCGGGGAGCTGTTTTTT

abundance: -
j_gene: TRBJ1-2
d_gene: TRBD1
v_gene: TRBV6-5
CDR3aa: CASSRDRAPNYGYTF
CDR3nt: TGTGCCAGCAGCCGGGACAGGGCCCCTAACTATGGCTACACCTTC

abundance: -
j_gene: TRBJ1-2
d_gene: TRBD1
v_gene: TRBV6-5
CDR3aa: CASTPDREGGYTF
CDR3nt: TGTGCCAGCACTCCGGACAGGGAGGGTGGCTACACCTTC

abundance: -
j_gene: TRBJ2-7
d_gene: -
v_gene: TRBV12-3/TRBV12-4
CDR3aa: CASSTLLYYEQYF
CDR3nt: TGTGCCAGCAGCACCCTCCTCTACTACGAGCAGTACTTC

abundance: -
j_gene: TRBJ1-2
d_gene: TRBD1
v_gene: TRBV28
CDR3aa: CASNAGQGFKNGYTF
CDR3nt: TGTGCCAGCAATGCGGGACAGGGGTTCAAGAATGGCTACACCTTC

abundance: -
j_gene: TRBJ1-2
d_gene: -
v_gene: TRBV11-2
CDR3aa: CASSLEEYGYTF
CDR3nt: TGTGCCAGCAGCTTAGAGGAGTATGGCTACACCTTC

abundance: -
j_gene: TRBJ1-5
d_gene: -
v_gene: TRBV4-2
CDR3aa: CASSQSGQSNQPQHF
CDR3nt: TGTGCCAGCAGCCAAAGCGGACAGAGTAATCAGCCCCAGCATTTT

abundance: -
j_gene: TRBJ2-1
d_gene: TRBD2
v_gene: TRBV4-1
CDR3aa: CASRQPGVAGGLSSYNEQFF
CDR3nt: TGCGCCAGCAGACAACCTGGAGTAGCGGGGGGTCTCAGCTCCTACAATGAGCAGTTCTTC

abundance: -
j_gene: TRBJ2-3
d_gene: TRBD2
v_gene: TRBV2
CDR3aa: CASRRLAGAGDTQYF
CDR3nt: TGTGCCAGCAGAAGACTAGCGGGGGCCGGGGATACGCAGTATTTT

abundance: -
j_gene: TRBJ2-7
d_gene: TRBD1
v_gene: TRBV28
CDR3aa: CASSPPDRGYEQYF
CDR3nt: TGTGCCAGCAGTCCCCCGGACAGGGGCTACGAGCAGTACTTC

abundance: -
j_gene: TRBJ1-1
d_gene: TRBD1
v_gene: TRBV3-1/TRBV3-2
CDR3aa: CASSQDGRGTEAFF
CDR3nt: TGTGCCAGCAGCCAAGATGGCAGGGGGACTGAAGCTTTCTTT

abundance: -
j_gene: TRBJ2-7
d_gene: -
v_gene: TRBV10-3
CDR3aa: CAILVPPYEQYF
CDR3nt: TGTGCCATCCTAGTCCCTCCCTACGAGCAGTACTTC

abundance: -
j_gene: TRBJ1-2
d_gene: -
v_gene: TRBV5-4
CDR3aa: CASTSLGGGNYGYTF
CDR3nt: TGTGCCAGTACCTCCCTCGGGGGGGGCAACTATGGCTACACCTTC

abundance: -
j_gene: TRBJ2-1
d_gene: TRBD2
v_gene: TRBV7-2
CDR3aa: CASSLGRTRDEQFF
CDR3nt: TGTGCCAGCAGCTTAGGCCGGACTAGGGATGAGCAGTTCTTC

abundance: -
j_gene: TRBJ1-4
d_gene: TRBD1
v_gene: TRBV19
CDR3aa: CASRDRGREKLFF
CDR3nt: TGTGCCAGTAGGGACAGGGGGCGTGAAAAACTGTTTTTT

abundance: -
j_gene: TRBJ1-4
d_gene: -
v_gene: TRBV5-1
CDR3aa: CASSLSRGDEKLFF
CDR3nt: TGCGCCAGCAGCTTGTCCAGAGGAGATGAAAAACTGTTTTTT

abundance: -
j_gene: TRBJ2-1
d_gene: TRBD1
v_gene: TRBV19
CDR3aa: CASRDRGGPNEQFF
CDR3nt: TGTGCCAGCCGGGACAGGGGGGGCCCCAATGAGCAGTTCTTC

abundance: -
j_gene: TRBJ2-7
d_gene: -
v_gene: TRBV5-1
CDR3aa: CASSIGSAYEQYF
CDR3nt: TGCGCCAGCAGTATTGGAAGCGCCTACGAGCAGTACTTC

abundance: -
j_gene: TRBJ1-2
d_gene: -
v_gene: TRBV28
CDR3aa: CASSPTGHGYTF
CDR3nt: TGTGCCAGCAGTCCAACAGGGCATGGCTACACCTTC

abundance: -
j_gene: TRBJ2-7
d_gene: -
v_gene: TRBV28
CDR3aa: CASDGHDTYEQYF
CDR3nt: TGTGCCAGCGACGGACATGACACCTACGAGCAGTACTTC

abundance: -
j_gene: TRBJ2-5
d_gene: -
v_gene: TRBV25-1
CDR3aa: CASSARGFGETQYF
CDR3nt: TGTGCCAGCAGTGCCCGGGGGTTTGGGGAGACCCAGTACTTC

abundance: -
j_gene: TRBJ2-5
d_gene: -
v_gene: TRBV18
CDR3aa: CASSPSSLETQYF
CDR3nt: TGTGCCAGCTCACCCTCTTCCCTAGAGACCCAGTACTTC

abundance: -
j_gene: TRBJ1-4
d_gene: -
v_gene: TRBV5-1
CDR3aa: CASSPGLQAFATNEKLFF
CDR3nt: TGCGCCAGCAGCCCGGGACTCCAGGCCTTTGCAACTAATGAAAAACTGTTTTTT

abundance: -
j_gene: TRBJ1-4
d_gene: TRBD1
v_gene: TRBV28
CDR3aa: CASSLWDRGGNEKLFF
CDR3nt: TGTGCCAGCAGTTTATGGGACAGGGGCGGAAATGAAAAACTGTTTTTT

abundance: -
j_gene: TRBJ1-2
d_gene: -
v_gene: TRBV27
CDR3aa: CASREDGTRSYGYTF
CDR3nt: TGTGCCAGCAGGGAGGATGGTACTAGGTCTTATGGCTACACCTTC

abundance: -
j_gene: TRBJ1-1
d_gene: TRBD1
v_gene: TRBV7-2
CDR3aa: CASSLEGAPNTEAFF
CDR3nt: TGTGCCAGCAGCTTAGAGGGGGCCCCGAACACTGAAGCTTTCTTT

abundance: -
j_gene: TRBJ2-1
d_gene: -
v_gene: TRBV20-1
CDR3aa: CSASGLQGYNEQFF
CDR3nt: TGCAGTGCTAGTGGACTGCAGGGCTACAATGAGCAGTTCTTC

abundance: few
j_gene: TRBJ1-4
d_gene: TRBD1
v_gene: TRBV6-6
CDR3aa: CASRQGGNEKLFF
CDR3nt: TGTGCCAGCAGACAGGGGGGGAATGAAAAACTGTTTTTT

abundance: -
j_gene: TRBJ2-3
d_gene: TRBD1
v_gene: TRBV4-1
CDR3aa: CASSHRQGPGDTQYF
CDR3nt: TGCGCCAGCAGCCACCGACAGGGCCCAGGGGATACGCAGTATTTT

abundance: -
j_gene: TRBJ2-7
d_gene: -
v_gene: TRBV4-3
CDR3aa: CASSQVLIGTLAYEQYF
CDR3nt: TGCGCCAGCAGCCAAGTCCTAATCGGGACACTTGCCTACGAGCAGTACTTC

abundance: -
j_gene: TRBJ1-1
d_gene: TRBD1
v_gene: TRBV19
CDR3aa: CASSMGEVLRDRVFIMNTEAFF
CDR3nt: TGTGCCAGTAGTATGGGAGAGGTTTTGAGGGACAGGGTTTTTATCATGAACACTGAAGCTTTCTTT

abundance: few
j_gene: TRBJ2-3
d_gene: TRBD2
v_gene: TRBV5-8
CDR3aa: CASALAEDTQYF
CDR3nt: TGTGCCAGCGCCCTAGCGGAAGATACGCAGTATTTT

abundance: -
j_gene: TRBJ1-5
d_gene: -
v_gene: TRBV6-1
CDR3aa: CASSEEERGGRVPAQHF
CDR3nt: TGTGCCAGCAGTGAAGAGGAACGCGGCGGGAGGGTCCCGGCCCAGCATTTT